This is a list of T cell receptor beta chains from one sample in a study of Ad26.COV2.S vaccination and SARS-CoV-2 variants. Generated by immunoSEQ multiplex PCR, the TCRdb table keeps only in-frame clones and is missing some. This sample has around 300,000 clones, with 80% to 90% found just once. Here the sequenced sample was peripheral blood, taken in a trial of Ad26.COV2.S vaccine versus placebo. The receptors come from a person aged 18-65 years who received the Ad26.COV2.S COVID-19 vaccine or a placebo. The CDR3 runs from the conserved cysteine through the conserved F or W. Each record gives: J gene, V gene, CDR3 protein.

TRBJ1-2	TRBV7-9	CASTSPDNYGYTF
TRBJ2-5	TRBV5-1	CASSFEQIETQYF
TRBJ1-3	TRBV13	CASSLWAAGNTIYF
TRBJ2-7	TRBV3-1/TRBV3-2	CASSQAGMRAGWIPYEQYF
TRBJ1-1	TRBV28	CASSLIAGTEAFF
TRBJ1-5	TRBV11-1	CASSAEEGQPQHF
TRBJ1-1	TRBV3-1/TRBV3-2	CASSLGPRGTEAFF
TRBJ1-3	TRBV25-1	CASTPLDSGNTIYF
TRBJ2-3	TRBV4-3	CASSLQPLMAQSYFTDTQYF
TRBJ2-3	TRBV19	CASSIAGRTQYF
TRBJ1-2	TRBV4-3	CASSQVPGPYGYTF
TRBJ1-2	TRBV4-3	CASSQERNRYYTF
TRBJ2-3	TRBV7-2	CASSPTSGGASDTQYF
TRBJ2-7	TRBV6-2/TRBV6-3	CASSYVNYEQYF
TRBJ2-1	TRBV5-1	CASSQQAGGPYEQFF
TRBJ1-3	TRBV27	CASSDGRGNTIYF
TRBJ2-3	TRBV13	CASSFPSWAADTQYF
TRBJ2-3	TRBV10-3	CAISESFYTDTQYF
TRBJ1-1	TRBV24-1	CATSDPTGGDTEAFF
TRBJ2-1	TRBV5-6	CASSGWTYAGEQFF
TRBJ1-2	TRBV6-6	CASSSHGQGGGYTF
TRBJ1-4	TRBV7-8	CASSSRQGVRSEKLFF
TRBJ2-5	TRBV3-1/TRBV3-2	CASSQPSGQKETQYF
TRBJ1-2	TRBV4-3	CASSQQGLVEGGYTF
TRBJ2-3	TRBV4-3	CASSQKSSTDTQYF
TRBJ2-7	TRBV28	CASSLGRRDEQYF
TRBJ2-7	TRBV7-9	CASSLTGHSYEQYF
TRBJ2-1	TRBV6-5	CASSYSSANEQFF
TRBJ2-2	TRBV19	CASTYLGTGLAGELFF
TRBJ1-2	TRBV6-2/TRBV6-3	CASSLRQGGYGYTF
TRBJ1-2	TRBV11-2	CASSLDLAYYGYTF
TRBJ1-3	TRBV20-1	CSASYQGVHGPGNTIYF